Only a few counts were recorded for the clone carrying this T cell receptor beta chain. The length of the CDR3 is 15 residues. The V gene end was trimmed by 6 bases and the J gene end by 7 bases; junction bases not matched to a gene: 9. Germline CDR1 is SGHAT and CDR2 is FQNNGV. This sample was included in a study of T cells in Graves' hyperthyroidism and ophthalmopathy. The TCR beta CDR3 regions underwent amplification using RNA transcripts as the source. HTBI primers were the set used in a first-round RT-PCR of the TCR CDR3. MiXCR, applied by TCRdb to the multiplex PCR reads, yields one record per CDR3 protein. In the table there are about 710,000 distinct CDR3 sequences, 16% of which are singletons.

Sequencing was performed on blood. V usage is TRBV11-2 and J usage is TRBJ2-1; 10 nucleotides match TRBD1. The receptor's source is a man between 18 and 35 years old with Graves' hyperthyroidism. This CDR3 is CASRRPGQGRNEQFF. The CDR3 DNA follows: TGTGCCAGCAGGAGACCGGGACAGGGGAGGAATGAGCAGTTCTTC.